The clone carrying this TCR beta chain was detected ten times or more. Its antigen remains unidentified. This CDR3 is built from 14 residues. Germline V gives CDR1 MNHNS, CDR2 SASEGT. V gave up 4 bases and J gave up 2 bases, with 10 bases separating them. In the original workflow: Each library had about 2.2 to 3.6 million CDR3 reads and about 100,000 to nearly 500,000 clonotypes. TCRdb re-called the 5' RACE reads through MiXCR, storing one row per CDR3 protein. The V and J calls follow TCRdb's processing rather than the paper's. This sample has 400,000 or so distinct CDR3 sequences; roughly 30% occur once, and the top ten carry approximately 6.6%. This sample was included in a study of identical twins' blood T cells. Study findings and constraints: Abundant TCRbeta CDR3s overlapped more between twins than with unrelated donors. Even for out-of-frame TCRbeta, twins reportedly shared V gene usage much more than unrelated donors. Twin repertoire similarity may partly reflect shared environment.

The chain joins TRBV6-1 to TRBJ2-3; no definite D call. The clonotype was recovered from a woman aged 18 to 55 in good health. The sequenced material came from PBMCs. The CDR3 nucleotides are TGTGCCAGCAGTGGATCTGGAAACACAGATACGCAGTATTTT. The encoded protein is CASSGSGNTDTQYF.